Below, 21 T cell receptor beta chains from the same sample are listed, as sequenced in a study of T cell responses to AZD1222 COVID-19 vaccine. Assay: immunoSEQ multiplex PCR; the TCRdb copy retains only in-frame clones and omits some. Here the sample spans 150,000 to 200,000 clones, 94% being singletons. Sequencing used peripheral blood, obtained on day 0 of AZD1222 vaccination. The receptors shown here come from an adult in good health.

This clone was seen only once. V usage is TRBV28 and J usage is TRBJ2-1; the D is unclear. Per germline, CDR1 MDHEN and CDR2 SYDVKM. Trimming took off 6 bases at V and 2 bases at J, with 8 bases between the two ends. CDR3 size: 13 residues. The CDR3 nucleotides read TGTGCCAGCAGCTTGGCTCCCTACAATGAGCAGTTCTTC. Amino acid sequence: CASSLAPYNEQFF.

This chain uses TRBV19 with TRBJ2-3; 7 nucleotides line up with TRBD1. The CDR3 has 13 residues. CDR1 is LNHDA and CDR2 is SQIVND in the germline V gene (reference sequence). The trim removed 6 bases at V and 6 bases at J, leaving 6 bases unmatched. The CDR3 sequence is CASSDRVLDTQYF. The DNA for the CDR3 is TGTGCCAGTAGCGACAGGGTTTTGGATACGCAGTATTTT.

The chain joins TRBV7-2 to TRBJ1-6; a possible D gene is TRBD1 (5 bases). The CDR3 has 14 amino acids. From germline, CDR1 is SGHTA and CDR2 FQGNSA. V dropped 0 bases and J dropped 10 bases, with 10 bases sitting between them. The CDR3, as DNA: TGTGCCAGCAGCTTAGCTTCGCGGGACTCACCCCTCCACTTT. It translates to CASSLASRDSPLHF.

J is TRBJ2-7 and V is TRBV5-1; a possible D gene is TRBD2 (6 bases). The germline gives CDR1 SGHRS, CDR2 YFSETQ. Trimming stripped 3 bases from V and 6 bases from J, with 19 bases between. CDR3 size: 15 residues. The CDR3 loop reads CASSSPPGVPGEQYF. In DNA, the CDR3 is TGCGCCAGCAGCTCCCCCCCGGGGGTTCCTGGCGAGCAGTACTTC.

The chain joins TRBV19 to TRBJ1-5, with TRBD1 identical over 9 bases. Germline V gene sequence: CDR1 LNHDA, CDR2 SQIVND (reference sequence). The CDR3 has 16 residues. Trimming took 7 bases from V and 5 from J; bases not matched to a gene: 12. The DNA for the CDR3 is TGTGCCAGTACCCTCTTCCGTACAGGGGGCGATCAGCCCCAGCATTTT. Its translation is CASTLFRTGGDQPQHF. The complete variable domain, with remaining parts taken from reference TRBV19 and TRBJ1-5, reads DGGITQSPKYLFRKEGQNVTLSCEQNLNHDAMYWYRQDPGQGLRLIYYSQIVNDFQKGDIAEGYSVSREKKESFPLTVTSAQKNPTAFYLCASTLFRTGGDQPQHFGDGTRLSIL.

The rearrangement links TRBV28 to TRBJ1-2; TRBD1 agrees at 7 bases. The germline gives CDR1 MDHEN, CDR2 SYDVKM. This CDR3 is 13 amino acids long. After removal of 4 bases from V and 4 bases from J, the junction contained 3 bases not matched to a gene. The CDR3 DNA sequence: TGTGCCAGCAGTTACGGGACAGTCTATGGCTACACCTTC. Protein: CASSYGTVYGYTF.

This sequence joins TRBV4-2 and TRBJ2-2; the match to TRBD2 covers 8 bases. The germline CDR1 and CDR2 sequences are LGHNA and YNFKEQ. The V segment lost 4 bases and the J segment 7 bases; nucleotides outside the gene matches: 8. The CDR3 covers 15 residues. The CDR3 nucleotides read TGTGCCAGCAGCCCGACGGCGGGAGGAGTCGGGGAGCTGTTTTTT. This gives the protein CASSPTAGGVGELFF.

V is TRBV6-5 and J is TRBJ1-5, with TRBD1 as a possible D gene (5 bases). The germline CDR1 and CDR2 sequences are MNHEY and SVGAGI. Trimming cost V 2 bases and J 2 bases, with 10 bases left between them. This CDR3 has 15 amino acids. Written as DNA, the CDR3 is TGTGCCAGCAGTTACCGCAGGGCAGGCAATCAGCCCCAGCATTTT. This encodes CASSYRRAGNQPQHF.

The V gene is TRBV11-2, the J gene TRBJ2-3; possibly TRBD2 for D (5 bases). CDR1 and CDR2 (germline): SGHAT, FQNNGV. V lost 5 bases, J lost 2 bases, and 17 bases lay in between. The CDR3 has 16 amino acids. CDR3 nucleotides: TGTGCCAGCAGCCCTTACTGGACTGGGGACACAGATACGCAGTATTTT. Protein product: CASSPYWTGDTDTQYF.

The J gene is TRBJ2-3, the V gene TRBV6-5; weak D call: TRBD2 (5 bases). CDR3 length equals 16 residues. V was cut by 2 bases and J by 4 bases, with 16 bases left in between. CDR1 and CDR2 (germline): MNHEY, SVGAGI. CDR3 coding DNA: TGTGCCAGCAGTTACGCACGTGGGAGTGTCGCAGATACGCAGTATTTT. Its protein product is CASSYARGSVADTQYF.

The V gene is TRBV19, the J gene TRBJ2-2, with 12 nucleotides matching TRBD2. The CDR3 loop spans 17 amino acids. After removal of 3 bases from V and 6 bases from J, the junction contained 8 bases not matched to a gene. Germline CDR1 is LNHDA and CDR2 is SQIVND (reference sequence). CDR3 loop: CASSIPGLAGSAGELFF. Here the CDR3 DNA reads TGTGCCAGTAGTATTCCAGGACTAGCGGGGTCGGCCGGGGAGCTGTTTTTT.

V gene TRBV11-3 combines with J gene TRBJ2-7; TRBD2 agrees at 13 bases. This CDR3 contains 15 residues. CDR1 and CDR2 from the germline V gene are SGHNT and YENEEA. V lost 1 base, J lost 5 bases, and 2 bases stayed unmatched. The CDR3: CASSLGGTSGNEQYF. For the CDR3, the DNA is TGTGCCAGCAGCTTAGGGGGGACTAGCGGGAACGAGCAGTACTTC.

The chain carries TRBV5-4 and TRBJ1-2, with D unclear. The germline V gene encodes CDR1 SGHNT and CDR2 YYREEE (reference sequence). The ends were cut back, 4 bases at V and 4 bases at J, with 14 bases in the middle. This CDR3 region has 14 residues. The CDR3 protein is CASSVFASGYGYTF. The CDR3 region has the DNA TGTGCCAGCAGCGTCTTTGCCTCGGGCTATGGCTACACCTTC.

The chain has TRBV13 and TRBJ2-1, with 10 bases identical to TRBD2. The length of the CDR3 is 17 residues. V shed 4 bases and J 2 bases; nucleotides not matched to a gene: 8. CDR1 is PRHDT, CDR2 FYEKMQ, per germline (reference sequence). The CDR3 spells CASSWGYGTSAYNEQFF. CDR3 DNA sequence: TGTGCCAGCAGCTGGGGTTATGGGACTAGCGCCTACAATGAGCAGTTCTTC.

The DNA for the CDR3 is TGTGCCAGCAGCTTAACGGCTGCCTACAATGAGCAGTTCTTC. This encodes CASSLTAAYNEQFF. The J gene is TRBJ2-1, the V gene TRBV7-3; D remains ambiguous. Trimming pared 0 bases from V and 2 bases from J, leaving 5 bases between. The CDR3 spans 14 residues. Germline V lookup: CDR1 SGHTA, CDR2 FQGTGA.

This chain connects TRBV7-9 to TRBJ2-5; the match to TRBD2 covers 13 bases. The germline V gene has CDR1 SEHNR and CDR2 FQNEAQ (reference sequence). V dropped 5 bases and J dropped 6; count of bases not matched to a gene: 9. The CDR3 is 16 amino acids. The CDR3 region is CASSVTGTSGTKTQYF. The CDR3 DNA sequence: TGTGCCAGCAGCGTAACCGGGACTAGCGGGACAAAGACCCAGTACTTC. Based on the CDR3 plus reference TRBV7-9 and TRBJ2-5, the full variable domain is DTGVSQNPRHKITKRGQNVTFRCDPISEHNRLYWYRQTLGQGPEFLTYFQNEAQLEKSRLLSDRFSAERPKGSFSTLEIQRTEQGDSAMYLCASSVTGTSGTKTQYFGPGTRLLVL.

This chain uses TRBV2 with TRBJ1-1; no clear D. Germline loops: CDR1 SNHLY, CDR2 FYNNEI. V lost 5 bases and J 2 bases, leaving 12 bases between the germline ends. CDR3 length: 14 residues. CDR3 in DNA: TGTGCCAGCAGTTCAGTGGGTTATAACACTGAAGCTTTCTTT. It encodes CASSSVGYNTEAFF.

This chain uses TRBV30 with TRBJ2-1, with D possibly matching TRBD2 (5 bases). Germline-derived CDR1 and CDR2 are GTSNPN and SVGIG (reference sequence). The CDR3 runs to 13 residues. Trimming took off 4 bases at V and 4 bases at J, with 11 bases between the two ends. In DNA, the CDR3 is TGTGCCTGGAAGCCGCCGGGATACAATGAGCAGTTCTTC. Its translation is CAWKPPGYNEQFF.

The genes are TRBV28 and TRBJ1-4; the match to TRBD1 covers 10 bases. V dropped 6 bases and J dropped 7; count of bases not matched to a gene: 5. Per germline, CDR1 MDHEN and CDR2 SYDVKM. This CDR3 has 14 amino acids. CDR3 region: CASSPGTGVEKLFF. CDR3 bases: TGTGCCAGCAGCCCCGGGACAGGGGTTGAAAAACTGTTTTTT.

The rearrangement uses TRBV19 and TRBJ2-1, with TRBD2 as a possible D gene (7 bases). Germline CDR1 and CDR2: LNHDA and SQIVND (reference sequence). V shed 9 bases and J shed 1 base, with 22 bases lying between them. The CDR3 covers 17 residues. This CDR3 reads CASRGRGRAESYNEQFF. CDR3 nucleotides: TGTGCCAGCCGGGGGAGGGGGAGGGCCGAGTCCTACAATGAGCAGTTCTTC. Full variable domain (outside the CDR3, taken from reference TRBV19 and TRBJ2-1): DGGITQSPKYLFRKEGQNVTLSCEQNLNHDAMYWYRQDPGQGLRLIYYSQIVNDFQKGDIAEGYSVSREKKESFPLTVTSAQKNPTAFYLCASRGRGRAESYNEQFFGPGTRLTVL.

The chain uses TRBV24-1 and TRBJ2-7, with D possibly being TRBD1 (6 bases). This CDR3 has 13 residues. Trimming cost V 6 bases and J 3 bases, with 11 bases left between them. Germline V lookup: CDR1 KGHDR, CDR2 SFDVKD. The CDR3 spells CATSTPGHYEQYF. The CDR3 DNA follows: TGTGCCACCAGTACACCGGGACACTACGAGCAGTACTTC.